This T cell receptor (beta chain) is from a study of blood T cells in healthy people across ages. CDR3 length: 13 amino acids. V was shortened by 5 bases and J by 8 bases, with 15 bases between the two germline ends. Germline CDR1 reads MNHNY; CDR2 reads SVGAGI (reference sequence). The study, taken as a whole, reports: Researchers report that TCR beta diversity correlated strongly with naive T cell percentage.

Primers used in a second PCR of about 7 to 12 cycles were a sample-barcoded 5' primer and a J-beta primer mix. From the 5' RACE reads, TCRdb called clonotypes with MiXCR, one entry per CDR3 protein. The table lists roughly 2 million distinct CDR3 sequences, about 50% of them singletons, with less than 2.5% in the top ten. Turning to this clonotype: Its antigen is not identified.

Donation came from healthy Caucasian individuals in Russia who were aged about 6 to 100. Sequenced: blood. The source of this sequence is a woman between 40 and 55 years old in good health. V and J are TRBV6-6 and TRBJ1-2, with TRBD1 as a possible D gene (6 bases). CDR3 DNA: TGTGCCAGCAGTGCTCAGGGGATTCGGGGCTACACCTTC. Residues: CASSAQGIRGYTF.